This TCR beta chain comes out of a study of blood T cell repertoires in COVID-19. On the study more broadly: Spain, Italy and the United States supplied samples that represented acute and convalescent COVID-19.

The J segment lost 6 bases and the V segment lost 5 bases, leaving 7 bases of the junction unmatched. Germline V gene lookup returns CDR1 SGHAT and CDR2 FQNNGV. CDR3 size: 14 residues. Method: immunoSEQ multiplex PCR; TCRdb's copy keeps in-frame clones and lacks some. Of hundreds of thousands of clones listed, more than 75% are singletons. The V call is TRBV11-2, the J call TRBJ2-1, with 7 nucleotides matching TRBD2. The sequenced material came from PBMCs or T cells enriched from blood (not recorded which). This TCR was recovered from a woman aged 30 to 39 who had recovered from COVID-19. The CDR3 region has the DNA TGTGCCAGCAGCCCCGCGCGGGGGTTCAATGAGCAGTTCTTC. Residues: CASSPARGFNEQFF.